The 17 T cell receptor beta chains given below trace back to one sample, sequenced in a study of CXCR3-negative and CXCR3-positive naive CD8 T cells. UMI-labeled TRB cDNA libraries were prepared by 5' RACE. TCRdb re-called the 5' RACE reads and shows each CDR3 protein once, DNA omitted. This table holds some 130,000 distinct CDR3 sequences. Sequencing was carried out using naive CXCR3- CD8+ T cells from blood. Indicated subset: CD45RO-CCR7+CD27+CD95- naive CD8+ T cells lacking CXCR3 (TNR3-). The receptor source for this set is a human donor in good health. Some clones in this sample may be carry-over from other donors' samples.

The chain uses TRBV20-1 and TRBJ1-1. From germline, CDR1 is DFQATT and CDR2 SNEGSKA (reference sequence). The CDR3 is made up of 14 amino acids. The CDR3 sequence: CSARPYGFYTEAFF.

This chain links TRBV7-2 with TRBJ2-7; TCRdb reports TRBD1, a call that lacks DNA to check it against. The CDR3 length is 14 residues. In germline, CDR1 is SGHTA, CDR2 FQGNSA. The CDR3 here is CASSYEGATYEQYF.

The CDR3 loop is CASSYRSSEVNEQFF. J is TRBJ2-1 and V is TRBV5-8; TCRdb reports TRBD2, a call that lacks DNA to check it against. Germline CDR1 and CDR2: SGHTS and YDEGEE. The CDR3 is made up of 15 amino acids.

The genes are TRBV18 and TRBJ2-7; TCRdb indicates TRBD1, and absent DNA this call remains unverified. Germline V CDR1 and CDR2: KGHSH, LQKENI. There are 15 residues in the CDR3. The CDR3 loop is CASSPPRGLGYEQYF.

V and J are TRBV7-6 and TRBJ2-1; TCRdb's assignment of TRBD2 cannot be checked, as there is no DNA. The CDR3 covers 12 residues. Germline values: CDR1 SGHVS, CDR2 FNYEAQ. Here the CDR3 reads CASSLGGYEQFF.

This chain connects TRBV29-1 to TRBJ2-7; TCRdb returns TRBD1, unconfirmable since there is no DNA. This CDR3 comprises 12 residues. Germline CDR1 is SQVTM and CDR2 is ANQGSEA. CDR3 sequence: CSVEGTGNEQYF.

The V and J genes are TRBV7-2 and TRBJ2-2; lacking DNA, the TRBD2 call made by TCRdb goes unchecked. Germline CDR1 SGHTA, CDR2 FQGNSA. The CDR3 is made up of 15 amino acids. CDR3 amino acids: CASSLLAINTGELFF.

This chain links TRBV6-6 with TRBJ2-5; checking the TCRdb D call of TRBD1 is not possible without DNA. This CDR3 is 16 amino acids long. The V gene's germline CDR1 is MNHNY and CDR2 SVGAGI (reference sequence). CDR3 sequence: CASGISRQGPQETQYF.

The CDR3 region is CAGSYSPGELFF. V and J are TRBV7-9 and TRBJ2-2. The CDR3 has 12 amino acids. The germline gives CDR1 SEHNR, CDR2 FQNEAQ (reference sequence).

This rearrangement joins TRBV12-3 or TRBV12-4 to TRBJ2-3; TCRdb's D gene call, TRBD2, goes unchecked for lack of DNA. This CDR3 has 16 residues. The CDR3 loop reads CASSPTESGYTDTQYF.

CDR3 protein: CASSLMTGDSYEQYF. The rearrangement uses TRBV5-1 and TRBJ2-7; TCRdb indicates TRBD1, and absent DNA this call remains unverified. Looked up from germline, CDR1 is SGHRS and CDR2 is YFSETQ. The CDR3 totals 15 residues.

This rearrangement joins TRBV2 to TRBJ1-1. Looked up from germline, CDR1 is SNHLY and CDR2 is FYNNEI. The CDR3 is 15 residues long. This chain's CDR3 is CASSEWVGINTEAFF. Full variable domain (remainder filled in from reference TRBV2 and TRBJ1-1): EPEVTQTPSHQVTQMGQEVILRCVPISNHLYFYWYRQILGQKVEFLVSFYNNEISEKSEIFDDQFSVERPDGSNFTLKIRSTKLEDSAMYFCASSEWVGINTEAFFGQGTRLTVV.

This CDR3 is CASSFEALGEQYF. The rearrangement joins TRBV7-9 to TRBJ2-7. Germline CDR1 is SEHNR and CDR2 is FQNEAQ (reference sequence). The CDR3 has 13 residues. Looking up the rest from reference TRBV7-9 and TRBJ2-7 gives the full variable domain: DTGVSQNPRHKITKRGQNVTFRCDPISEHNRLYWYRQTLGQGPEFLTYFQNEAQLEKSRLLSDRFSAERPKGSFSTLEIQRTEQGDSAMYLCASSFEALGEQYFGPGTRLTVT.

This sequence joins TRBV5-1 and TRBJ1-1; the D gene TCRdb calls, TRBD1, cannot be checked with no DNA. CDR1 and CDR2 (germline): SGHRS, YFSETQ. The CDR3 runs 14 residues. The CDR3 here is CASSLEGTGTEAFF.

The chain joins TRBV12-5 to TRBJ2-7; with no DNA, the TCRdb D assignment of TRBD1 cannot be verified. Germline CDR1 LGHNT, CDR2 FRNRAP. The CDR3 totals 14 residues. CDR3 region: CASGLGDGDYEQYF.

The gene calls are TRBV29-1 and TRBJ2-5; TCRdb calls TRBD1, which cannot be checked without DNA. Per the germline V gene, CDR1 is SQVTM and CDR2 is ANQGSEA. The CDR3 contains 13 residues. CDR3 amino acids: CSVLTGGEETQYF.

The chain links TRBV28 to TRBJ2-1; the D call from TCRdb, TRBD1, cannot be confirmed without DNA. CDR1 MDHEN and CDR2 SYDVKM come from the germline V gene. The CDR3 sequence is 14 residues long. The CDR3 loop is CASSFRGPYNEQFF.